The clone carrying this TCR beta chain showed up just a few times. The V and J ends lost 0 bases and 6 bases respectively, with 16 bases between them. Germline CDR1 and CDR2: SGHNT and YYREEE (reference sequence). This CDR3 spans 15 amino acids. The data are from a study of CD4 T cells in relation to SARS-CoV-2 and coronaviruses. Naive and memory CD4+ T cell DNA was deep-sequenced without culture. Clones were sequenced by immunoSEQ multiplex PCR, and TCRdb holds only the in-frame ones, with some missing. Of about 68,000 clones in the sample, approximately 95% were seen once. The unexposed donors gave CD4+ T cells in about 2011-2019, prior to COVID-19.

The chain joins TRBV5-4 to TRBJ2-7; D not resolved. The clonotype originates from a human donor in good health. Sequencing was carried out using naive CD4+ T cells from PBMCs. Noted subset: naive CD4+ T cells isolated by negative enrichment. The CDR3, as DNA: TGTGCCAGCAGCTTGGCCAAAGAAAGCAGGCGCGAGCAGTACTTC. Its protein product is CASSLAKESRREQYF.